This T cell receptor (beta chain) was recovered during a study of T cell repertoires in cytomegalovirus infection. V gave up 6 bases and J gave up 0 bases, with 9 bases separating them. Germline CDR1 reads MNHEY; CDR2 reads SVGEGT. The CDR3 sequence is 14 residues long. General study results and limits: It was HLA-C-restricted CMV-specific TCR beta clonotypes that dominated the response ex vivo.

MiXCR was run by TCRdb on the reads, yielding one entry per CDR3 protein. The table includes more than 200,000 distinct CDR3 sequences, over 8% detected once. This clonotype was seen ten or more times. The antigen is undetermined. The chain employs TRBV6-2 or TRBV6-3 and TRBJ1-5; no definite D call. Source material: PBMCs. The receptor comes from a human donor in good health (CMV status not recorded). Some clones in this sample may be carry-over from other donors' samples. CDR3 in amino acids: CASSEPLSNQPQHF. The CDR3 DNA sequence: TGTGCCAGCAGCGAACCTCTTAGCAATCAGCCCCAGCATTTT.